This T cell receptor beta chain comes out of a study of cytomegalovirus exposure and HLA in healthy donors. Only in-frame clones appear in the TCRdb table, and some are missing; sequencing was by immunoSEQ multiplex PCR. This table holds 55,000 to 65,000 clones, more than 80% found once. The donors were in the roughly 130-subject validation cohort, distinct from the roughly 600-subject first cohort. The J segment lost 4 bases and the V segment lost 4 bases, leaving 3 bases of the junction unmatched. Germline CDR1 and CDR2: SGHTA and FQGNSA. The CDR3 loop spans 13 amino acids. The clonotype originates from a man aged 18 to 29 in good health and CMV-seronegative. The chain has TRBV7-2 and TRBJ2-5; 7 bases fit TRBD2. Sequencing input: PBMCs. The CDR3: CASSSLAAETQYF. The CDR3 coding sequence is TGTGCCAGCAGCTCGCTAGCGGCAGAGACCCAGTACTTC.